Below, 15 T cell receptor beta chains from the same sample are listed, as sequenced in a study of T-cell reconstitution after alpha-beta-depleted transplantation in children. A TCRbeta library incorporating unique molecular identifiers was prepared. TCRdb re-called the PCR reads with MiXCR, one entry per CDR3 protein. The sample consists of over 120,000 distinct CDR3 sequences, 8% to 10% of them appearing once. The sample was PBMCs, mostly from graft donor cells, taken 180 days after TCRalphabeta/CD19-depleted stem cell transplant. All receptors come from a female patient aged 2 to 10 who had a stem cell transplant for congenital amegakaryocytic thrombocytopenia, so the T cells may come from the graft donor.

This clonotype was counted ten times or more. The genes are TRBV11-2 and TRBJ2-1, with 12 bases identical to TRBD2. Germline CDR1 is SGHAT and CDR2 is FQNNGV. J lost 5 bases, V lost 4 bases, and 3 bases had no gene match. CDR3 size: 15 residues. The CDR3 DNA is TGTGCCAGCAGCTACGGACTAGCGGGGAACAATGAGCAGTTCTTC. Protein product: CASSYGLAGNNEQFF.

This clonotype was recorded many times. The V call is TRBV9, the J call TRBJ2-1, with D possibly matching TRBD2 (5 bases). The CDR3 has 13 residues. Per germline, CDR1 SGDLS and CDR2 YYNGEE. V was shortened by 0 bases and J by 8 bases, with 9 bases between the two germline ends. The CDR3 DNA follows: TGTGCCAGCAGCGTAGGAGGGTTCGATGAGCAGTTCTTC. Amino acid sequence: CASSVGGFDEQFF.

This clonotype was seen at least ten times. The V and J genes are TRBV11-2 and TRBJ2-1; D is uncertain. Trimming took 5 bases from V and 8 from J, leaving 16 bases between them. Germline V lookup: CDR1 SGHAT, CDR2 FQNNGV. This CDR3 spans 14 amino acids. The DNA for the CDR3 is TGTGCCAGCAGCGTCAGGCCCTTTGAGGATGAGCAGTTCTTC. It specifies CASSVRPFEDEQFF.

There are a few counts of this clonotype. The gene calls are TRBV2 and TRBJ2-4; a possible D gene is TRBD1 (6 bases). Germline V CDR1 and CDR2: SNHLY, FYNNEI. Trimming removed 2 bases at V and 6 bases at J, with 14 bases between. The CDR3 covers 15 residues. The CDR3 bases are TGTGCCAGCAGTGAATTGAACAGGGCGGGAAACATTCAGTACTTC. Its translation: CASSELNRAGNIQYF.

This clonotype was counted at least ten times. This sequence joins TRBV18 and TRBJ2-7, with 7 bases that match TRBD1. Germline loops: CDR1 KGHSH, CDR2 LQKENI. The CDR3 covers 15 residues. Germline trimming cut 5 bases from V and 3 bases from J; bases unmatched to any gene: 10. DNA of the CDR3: TGTGCCAGCTCAGAAACAGGGGACGTTGTCTACGAGCAGTACTTC. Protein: CASSETGDVVYEQYF.

CDR3 sequence: CASSSGPQDSPLHF. In DNA form, the CDR3 reads TGTGCCAGCAGCTCTGGGCCACAGGATTCACCCCTCCACTTT. The rearrangement links TRBV5-5 to TRBJ1-6; D possibly corresponds to TRBD1 (5 bases). V lost 3 bases, J lost 8 bases, and 12 bases lay in between. The germline gives CDR1 SGHKS, CDR2 YYEKEE (reference sequence). CDR3 size: 14 residues.

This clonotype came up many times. CDR3 in DNA: TGTGCCAGCAGTCCCTCGGACAGGAGATTCGAAAAACTGTTTTTT. Residues: CASSPSDRRFEKLFF. The chain joins TRBV27 to TRBJ1-4; 7 bases line up with TRBD1. This CDR3 contains 15 residues. Germline V CDR1 and CDR2: MNHEY, SMNVEV (reference sequence). The J segment lost 8 bases and the V segment lost 5 bases, leaving 11 bases of the junction unmatched.

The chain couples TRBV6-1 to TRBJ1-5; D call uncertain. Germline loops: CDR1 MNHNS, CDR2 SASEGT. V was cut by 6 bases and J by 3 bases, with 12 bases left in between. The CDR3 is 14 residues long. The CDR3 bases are TGTGCCAGCAGAGATACCCGGGACAATCAGCCCCAGCATTTT. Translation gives CASRDTRDNQPQHF.

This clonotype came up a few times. CDR3 sequence: CASSPSGTGNTIYF. The CDR3 region has the DNA TGTGCCAGTAGTCCCTCAGGGACTGGAAACACCATATATTTT. This chain joins TRBV19 and TRBJ1-3, with a weak D call TRBD1 (5 bases). The V end lost 5 bases, the J end lost 2 bases, and 10 bases lay between the germline ends. The CDR3 covers 14 residues. The germline CDR1 and CDR2 sequences are LNHDA and SQIVND (reference sequence).

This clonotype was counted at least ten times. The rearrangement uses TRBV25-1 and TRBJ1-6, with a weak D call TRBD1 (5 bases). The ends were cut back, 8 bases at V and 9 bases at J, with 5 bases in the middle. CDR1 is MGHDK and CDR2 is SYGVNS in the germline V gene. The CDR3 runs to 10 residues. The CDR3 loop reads CASGTSPLHF. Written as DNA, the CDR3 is TGTGCCAGCGGGACTTCACCCCTCCACTTT.

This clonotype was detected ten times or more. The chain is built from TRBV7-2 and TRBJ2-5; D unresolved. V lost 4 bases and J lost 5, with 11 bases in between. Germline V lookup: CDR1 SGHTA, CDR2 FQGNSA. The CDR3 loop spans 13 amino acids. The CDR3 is CASSYGARETQYF. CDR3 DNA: TGTGCCAGCAGCTACGGAGCCCGGGAGACCCAGTACTTC.

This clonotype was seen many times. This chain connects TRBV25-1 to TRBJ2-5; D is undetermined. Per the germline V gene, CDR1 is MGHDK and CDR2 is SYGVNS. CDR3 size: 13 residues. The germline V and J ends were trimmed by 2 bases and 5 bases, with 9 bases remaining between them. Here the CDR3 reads CASSERVGETQYF. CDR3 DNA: TGTGCCAGCAGTGAACGTGTTGGGGAGACCCAGTACTTC.

CDR3 region: CASSEGRGYGYTF. The CDR3 region has the DNA TGTGCCAGCAGTGAAGGCAGGGGCTATGGCTACACCTTC. V usage is TRBV2 and J usage is TRBJ1-2, with D tentatively TRBD1 (6 bases). Per germline, CDR1 SNHLY and CDR2 FYNNEI. Trimming took 1 base from V and 4 from J, leaving 7 bases between them. The CDR3 is 13 amino acids.

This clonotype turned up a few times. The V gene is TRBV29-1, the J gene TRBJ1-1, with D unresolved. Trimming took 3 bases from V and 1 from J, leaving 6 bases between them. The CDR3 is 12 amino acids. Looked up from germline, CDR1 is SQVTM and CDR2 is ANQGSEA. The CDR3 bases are TGCAGCGTTGAGGTCCGGAACACTGAAGCTTTCTTT. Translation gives CSVEVRNTEAFF.

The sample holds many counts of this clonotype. CDR3 loop: CASSSPGAGSLEQYF. DNA for the CDR3: TGTGCCAGCAGCTCCCCAGGGGCGGGGAGTCTCGAGCAGTACTTC. V is TRBV7-9 and J is TRBJ2-7, with D perhaps matching TRBD1 or TRBD2 (6 bases each). The germline V and J ends were trimmed by 4 bases and 6 bases, with 19 bases remaining between them. Germline V gene lookup returns CDR1 SEHNR and CDR2 FQNEAQ (reference sequence). This CDR3 contains 15 residues.